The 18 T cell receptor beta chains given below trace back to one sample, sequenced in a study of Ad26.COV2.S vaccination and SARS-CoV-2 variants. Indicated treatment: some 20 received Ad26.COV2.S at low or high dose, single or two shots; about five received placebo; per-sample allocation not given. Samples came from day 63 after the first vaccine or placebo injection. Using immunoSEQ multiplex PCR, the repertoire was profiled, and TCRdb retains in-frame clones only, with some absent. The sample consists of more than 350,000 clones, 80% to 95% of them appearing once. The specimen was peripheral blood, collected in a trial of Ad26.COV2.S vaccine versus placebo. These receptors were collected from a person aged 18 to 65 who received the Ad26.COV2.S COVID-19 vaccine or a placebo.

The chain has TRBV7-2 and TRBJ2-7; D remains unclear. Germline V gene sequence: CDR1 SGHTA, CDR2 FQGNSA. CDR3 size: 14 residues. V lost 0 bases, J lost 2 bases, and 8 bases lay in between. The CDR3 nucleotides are TGTGCCAGCAGCTTAGCTGGGTTCACCTACGAGCAGTACTTC. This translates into CASSLAGFTYEQYF.

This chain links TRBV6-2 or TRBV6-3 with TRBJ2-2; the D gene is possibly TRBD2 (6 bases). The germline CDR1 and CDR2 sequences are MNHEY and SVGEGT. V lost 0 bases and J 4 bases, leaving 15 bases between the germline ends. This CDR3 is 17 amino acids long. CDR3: CASSYSTAGYSTGELFF. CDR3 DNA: TGTGCCAGCAGTTACTCGACGGCGGGATACAGCACCGGGGAGCTGTTTTTT.

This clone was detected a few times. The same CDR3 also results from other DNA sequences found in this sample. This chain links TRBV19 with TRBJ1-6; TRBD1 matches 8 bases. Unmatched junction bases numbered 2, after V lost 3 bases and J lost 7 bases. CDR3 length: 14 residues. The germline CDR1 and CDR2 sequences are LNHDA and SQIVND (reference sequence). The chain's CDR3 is CASSINRGNSPLHF. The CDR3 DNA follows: TGTGCCAGTAGTATTAACAGGGGGAATTCACCCCTCCACTTT.

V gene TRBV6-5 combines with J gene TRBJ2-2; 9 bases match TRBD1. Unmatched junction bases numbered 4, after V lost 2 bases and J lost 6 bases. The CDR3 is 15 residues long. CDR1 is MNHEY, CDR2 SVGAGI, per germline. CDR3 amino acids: CASSYEGQGPGELFF. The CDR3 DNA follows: TGTGCCAGCAGTTACGAGGGACAGGGTCCCGGGGAGCTGTTTTTT.

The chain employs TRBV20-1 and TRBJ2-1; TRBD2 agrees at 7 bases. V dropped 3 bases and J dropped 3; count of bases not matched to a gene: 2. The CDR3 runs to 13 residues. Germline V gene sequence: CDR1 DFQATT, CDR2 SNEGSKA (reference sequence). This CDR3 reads CSASGDYYNEQFF. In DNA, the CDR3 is TGCAGTGCTAGTGGGGACTACTACAATGAGCAGTTCTTC.

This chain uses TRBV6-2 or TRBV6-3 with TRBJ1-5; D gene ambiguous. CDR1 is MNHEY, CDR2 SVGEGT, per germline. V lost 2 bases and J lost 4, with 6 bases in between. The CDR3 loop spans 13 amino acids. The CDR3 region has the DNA TGTGCCAGCAGTTACAGGGAGAATCAGCCCCAGCATTTT. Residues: CASSYRENQPQHF.

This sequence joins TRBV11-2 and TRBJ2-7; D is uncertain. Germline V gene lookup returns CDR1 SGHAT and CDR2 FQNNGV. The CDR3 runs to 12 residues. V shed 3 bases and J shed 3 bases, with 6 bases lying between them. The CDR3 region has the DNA TGTGCCAGCAGCTTGGGCCACTACGAGCAGTACTTC. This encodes CASSLGHYEQYF.

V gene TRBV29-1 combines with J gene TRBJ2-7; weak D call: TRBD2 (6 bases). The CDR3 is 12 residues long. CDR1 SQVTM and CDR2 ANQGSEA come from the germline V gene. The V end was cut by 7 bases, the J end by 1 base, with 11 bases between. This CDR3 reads CSAAGSSYEQYF. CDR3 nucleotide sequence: TGCAGCGCTGCGGGATCATCCTACGAGCAGTACTTC.

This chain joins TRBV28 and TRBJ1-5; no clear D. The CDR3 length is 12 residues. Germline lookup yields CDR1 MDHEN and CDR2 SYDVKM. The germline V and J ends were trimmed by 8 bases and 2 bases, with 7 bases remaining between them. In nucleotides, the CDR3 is TGTGCCAGCCGGCCAGGCAATCAGCCCCAGCATTTT. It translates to CASRPGNQPQHF. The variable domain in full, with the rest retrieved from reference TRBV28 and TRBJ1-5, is DVKVTQSSRYLVKRTGEKVFLECVQDMDHENMFWYRQDPGLGLRLIYFSYDVKMKEKGDIPEGYSVSREKKERFSLILESASTNQTSMYLCASRPGNQPQHFGDGTRLSIL.

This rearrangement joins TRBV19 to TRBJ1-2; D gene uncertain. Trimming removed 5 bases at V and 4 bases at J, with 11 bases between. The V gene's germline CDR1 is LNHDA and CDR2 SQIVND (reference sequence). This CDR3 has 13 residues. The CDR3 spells CASSLQLGYGYTF. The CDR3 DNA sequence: TGTGCCAGTAGTCTACAGCTAGGCTATGGCTACACCTTC.

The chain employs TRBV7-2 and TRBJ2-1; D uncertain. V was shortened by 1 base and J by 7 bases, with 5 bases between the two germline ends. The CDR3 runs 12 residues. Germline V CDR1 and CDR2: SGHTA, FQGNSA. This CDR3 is CASSLVGNEQFF. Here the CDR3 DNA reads TGTGCCAGCAGCTTAGTCGGGAATGAGCAGTTCTTC.

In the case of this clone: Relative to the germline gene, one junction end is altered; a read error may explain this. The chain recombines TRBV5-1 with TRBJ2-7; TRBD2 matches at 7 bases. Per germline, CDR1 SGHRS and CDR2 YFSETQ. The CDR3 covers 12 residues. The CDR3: CASNLGEGEQYF. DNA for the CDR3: TGCGCCAGCAACTTGGGGGAGGGCGAGCAGTACTTC. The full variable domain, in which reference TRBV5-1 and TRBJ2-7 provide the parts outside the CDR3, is KAGVTQTPRYLIKTRGQQVTLSCSPISGHRSVSWYQQTPGQGLQFLFEYFSETQRNKGNFPGRFSGRQFSNSRSEMNVSTLELGDSALYLCASNLGEGEQYFGPGTRLTVT.

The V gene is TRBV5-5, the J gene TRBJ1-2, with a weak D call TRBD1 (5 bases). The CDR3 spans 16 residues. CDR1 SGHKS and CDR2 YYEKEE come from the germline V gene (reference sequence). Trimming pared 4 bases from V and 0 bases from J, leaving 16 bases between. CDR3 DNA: TGTGCCAGCAGCCTGGACCGACAGCGAACTAACTATGGCTACACCTTC. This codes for CASSLDRQRTNYGYTF. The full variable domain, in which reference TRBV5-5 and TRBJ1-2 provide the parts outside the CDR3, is DAGVTQSPTHLIKTRGQQVTLRCSPISGHKSVSWYQQVLGQGPQFIFQYYEKEERGRGNFPDRFSARQFPNYSSELNVNALLLGDSALYLCASSLDRQRTNYGYTFGSGTRLTVV.

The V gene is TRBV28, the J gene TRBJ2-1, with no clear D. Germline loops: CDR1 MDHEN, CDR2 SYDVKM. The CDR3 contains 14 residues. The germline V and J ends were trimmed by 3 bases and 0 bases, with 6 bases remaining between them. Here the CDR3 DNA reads TGTGCCAGCAGTTTCGACGCCTCCTACAATGAGCAGTTCTTC. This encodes CASSFDASYNEQFF.

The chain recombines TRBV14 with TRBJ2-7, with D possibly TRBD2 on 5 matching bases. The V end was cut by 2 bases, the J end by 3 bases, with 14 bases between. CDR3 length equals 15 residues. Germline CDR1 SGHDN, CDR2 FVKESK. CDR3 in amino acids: CASSQFSGALYEQYF. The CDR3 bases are TGTGCCAGCAGCCAATTCAGCGGAGCCCTCTACGAGCAGTACTTC.

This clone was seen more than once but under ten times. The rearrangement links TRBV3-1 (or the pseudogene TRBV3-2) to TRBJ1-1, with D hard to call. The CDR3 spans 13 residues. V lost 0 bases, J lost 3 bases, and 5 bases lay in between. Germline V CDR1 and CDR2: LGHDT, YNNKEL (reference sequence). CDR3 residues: CASSQELDTEAFF. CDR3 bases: TGTGCCAGCAGCCAAGAGCTGGACACTGAAGCTTTCTTT.

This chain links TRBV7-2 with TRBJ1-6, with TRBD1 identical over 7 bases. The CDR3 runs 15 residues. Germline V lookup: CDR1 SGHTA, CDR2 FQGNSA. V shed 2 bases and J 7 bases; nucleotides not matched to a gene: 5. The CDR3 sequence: CASSLTRTGNSPLHF. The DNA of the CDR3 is TGTGCCAGCAGCTTAACTCGGACAGGCAATTCACCCCTCCACTTT.

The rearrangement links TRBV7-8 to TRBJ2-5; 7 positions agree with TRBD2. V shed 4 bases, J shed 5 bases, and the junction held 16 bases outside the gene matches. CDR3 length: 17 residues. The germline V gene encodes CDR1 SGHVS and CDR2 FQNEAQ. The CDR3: CASSSRLGGGTEETQYF. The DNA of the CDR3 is TGTGCCAGCAGCTCCCGACTCGGCGGGGGAACCGAGGAGACCCAGTACTTC.